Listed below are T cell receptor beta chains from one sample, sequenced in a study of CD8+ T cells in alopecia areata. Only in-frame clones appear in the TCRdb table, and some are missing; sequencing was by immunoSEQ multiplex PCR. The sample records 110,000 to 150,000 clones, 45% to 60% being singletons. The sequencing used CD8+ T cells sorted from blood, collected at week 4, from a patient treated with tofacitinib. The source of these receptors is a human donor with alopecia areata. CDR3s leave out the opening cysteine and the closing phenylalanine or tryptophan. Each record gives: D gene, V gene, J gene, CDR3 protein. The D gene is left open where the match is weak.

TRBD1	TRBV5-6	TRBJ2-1	ASSLGTGVSYNEQF
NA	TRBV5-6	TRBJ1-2	ASSSDVKIRSHGYT
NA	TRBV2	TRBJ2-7	ASCCPPSSHEQY
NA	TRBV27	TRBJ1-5	ASSLSPGVDQPQH
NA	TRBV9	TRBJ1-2	ASSPHRTADGYT
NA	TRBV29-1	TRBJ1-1	SVDTDMNTEAF
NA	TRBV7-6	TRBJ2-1	ASSLGLGTENNEQF
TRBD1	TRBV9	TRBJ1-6	ASSILPGTGDSPLH
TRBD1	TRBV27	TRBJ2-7	ASSFTGGFYEQY
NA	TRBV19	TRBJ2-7	ASSIDLDSYEQY
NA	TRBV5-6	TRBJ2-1	ASSYGQINEQF
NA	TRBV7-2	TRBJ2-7	ASSLPGAMYEQY
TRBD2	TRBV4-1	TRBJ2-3	ASSQVRGDTQY
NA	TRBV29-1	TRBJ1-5	SVARGRNQPQH
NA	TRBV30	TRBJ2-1	AWSVGGGFNEQF
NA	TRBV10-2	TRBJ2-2	ASKSANTGELF
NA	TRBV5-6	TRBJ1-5	ASSLWAEGNQPQH
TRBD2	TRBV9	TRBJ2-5	ASSVGTGLAGGETQY
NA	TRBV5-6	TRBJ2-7	ASSFGPGDYEQY
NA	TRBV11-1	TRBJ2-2	ASSLDGTTGELF
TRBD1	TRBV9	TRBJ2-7	ASSVGQGVSYEQY
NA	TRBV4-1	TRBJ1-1	ASSQDYQNTEAF